The clone carrying this TCR beta chain has just a few counts. What it binds is not known. Here immunoSEQ multiplex PCR was the method, and the copy in TCRdb shows in-frame clones only, minus some. The table includes 250,000 to 350,000 clones, roughly 76% detected once. The germline V gene has CDR1 ENHRY and CDR2 SYGVKD. The V end was cut by 10 bases, the J end by 0 bases, with 13 bases between. The CDR3 runs 15 residues. The sample is drawn from a study of cytotoxic CD8 clonotypes in ibrutinib-treated CLL. Overall study: Sequenced samples delivered averages of 250,000 to 300,000 productive templates and tens of thousands of productive rearrangements. Broader study findings: Clonality rose at ibrutinib response, held steady in sustained remission, and fell toward baseline at progression. Sampling times, which were not matched between the groups, differed between sustained-remission patients and progressing patients.

This TCR was sampled from a human donor with chronic lymphocytic leukemia. J is TRBJ2-6 and V is TRBV10-3, with a tentative D call TRBD2 (6 bases). The specimen was PBMCs, collected at disease progression, from a patient treated with ibrutinib. The CDR3 sequence: CATRGASSGANVLTF. CDR3 sequence (DNA): TGTGCCACGCGGGGCGCGAGCTCTGGGGCCAACGTCCTGACTTTC.